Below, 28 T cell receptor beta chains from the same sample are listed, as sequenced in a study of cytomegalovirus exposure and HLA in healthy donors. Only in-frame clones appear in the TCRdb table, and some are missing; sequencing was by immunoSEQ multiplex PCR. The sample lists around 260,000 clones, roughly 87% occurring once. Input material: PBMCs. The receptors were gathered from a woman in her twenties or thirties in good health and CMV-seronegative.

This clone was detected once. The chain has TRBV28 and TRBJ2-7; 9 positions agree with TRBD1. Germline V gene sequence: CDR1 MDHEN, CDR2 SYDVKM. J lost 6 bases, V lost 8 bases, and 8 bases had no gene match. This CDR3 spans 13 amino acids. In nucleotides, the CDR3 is TGTGCCAGCGCCGGGACAGGGTTGGGCGAGCAGTACTTC. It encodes CASAGTGLGEQYF.

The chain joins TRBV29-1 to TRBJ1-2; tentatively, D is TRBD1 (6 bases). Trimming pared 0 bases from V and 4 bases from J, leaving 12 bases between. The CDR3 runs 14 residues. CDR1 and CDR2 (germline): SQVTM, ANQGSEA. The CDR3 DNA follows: TGCAGCGTTGAAGAGGGGGGCGCGGGCTATGGCTACACCTTC. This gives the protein CSVEEGGAGYGYTF.

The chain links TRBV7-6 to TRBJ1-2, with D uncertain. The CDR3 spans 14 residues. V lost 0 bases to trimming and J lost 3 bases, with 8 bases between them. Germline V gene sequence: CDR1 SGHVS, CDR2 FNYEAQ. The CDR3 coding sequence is TGTGCCAGCAGCTTAGCCGAGACGGACTATGGCTACACCTTC. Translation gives CASSLAETDYGYTF.

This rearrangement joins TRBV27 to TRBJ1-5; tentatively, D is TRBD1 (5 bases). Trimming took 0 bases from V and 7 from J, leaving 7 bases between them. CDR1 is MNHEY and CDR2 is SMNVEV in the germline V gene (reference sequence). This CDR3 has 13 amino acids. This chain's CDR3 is CASSLSGGQPQHF. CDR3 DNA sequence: TGTGCCAGCAGTTTATCGGGGGGACAGCCCCAGCATTTT.

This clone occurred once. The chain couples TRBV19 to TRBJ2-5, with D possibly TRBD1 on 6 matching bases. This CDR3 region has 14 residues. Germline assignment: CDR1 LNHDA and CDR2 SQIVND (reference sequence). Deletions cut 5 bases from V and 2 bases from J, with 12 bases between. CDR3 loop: CASSSTGLQETQYF. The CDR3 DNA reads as TGTGCCAGTAGTTCTACAGGGTTACAAGAGACCCAGTACTTC.

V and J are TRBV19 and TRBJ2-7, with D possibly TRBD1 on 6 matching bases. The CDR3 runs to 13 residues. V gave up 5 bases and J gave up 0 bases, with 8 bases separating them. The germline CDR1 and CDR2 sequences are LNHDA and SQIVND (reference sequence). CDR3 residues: CASSWDTSYEQYF. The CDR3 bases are TGTGCCAGTAGTTGGGACACCTCCTACGAGCAGTACTTC.

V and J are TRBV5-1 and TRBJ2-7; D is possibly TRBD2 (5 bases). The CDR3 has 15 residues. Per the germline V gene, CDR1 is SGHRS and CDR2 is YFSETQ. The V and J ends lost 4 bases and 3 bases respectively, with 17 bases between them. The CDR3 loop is CASSPDGVSDYEQYF. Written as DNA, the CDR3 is TGCGCCAGCAGCCCTGACGGGGTTTCGGACTACGAGCAGTACTTC.

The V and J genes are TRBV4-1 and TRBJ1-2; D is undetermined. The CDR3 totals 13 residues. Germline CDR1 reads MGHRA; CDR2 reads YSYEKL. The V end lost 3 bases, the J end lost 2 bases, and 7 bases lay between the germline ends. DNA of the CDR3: TGCGCCAGCAGCCAGGGTGGAAACTATGGCTACACCTTC. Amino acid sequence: CASSQGGNYGYTF.

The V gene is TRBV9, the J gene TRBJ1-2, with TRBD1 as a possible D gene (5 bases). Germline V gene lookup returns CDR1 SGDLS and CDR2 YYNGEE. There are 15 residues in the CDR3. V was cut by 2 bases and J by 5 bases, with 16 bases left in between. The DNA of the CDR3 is TGTGCCAGCAGCGTCGGGACCCTAGAGGCTTATGGCTACACCTTC. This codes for CASSVGTLEAYGYTF.

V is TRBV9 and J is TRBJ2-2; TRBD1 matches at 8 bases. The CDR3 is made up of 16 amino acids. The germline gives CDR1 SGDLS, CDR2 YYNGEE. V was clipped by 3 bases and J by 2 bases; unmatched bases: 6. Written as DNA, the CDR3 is TGTGCCAGCAGCGCCCTGGGACAGGCCAACACCGGGGAGCTGTTTTTT. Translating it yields CASSALGQANTGELFF.

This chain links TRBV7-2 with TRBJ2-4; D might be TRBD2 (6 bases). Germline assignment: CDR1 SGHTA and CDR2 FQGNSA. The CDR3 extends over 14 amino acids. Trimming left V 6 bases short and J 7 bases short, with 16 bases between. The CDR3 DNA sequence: TGTGCCAGCAGTCTCTCGGGAGTCGAGAACATTCAGTACTTC. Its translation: CASSLSGVENIQYF.

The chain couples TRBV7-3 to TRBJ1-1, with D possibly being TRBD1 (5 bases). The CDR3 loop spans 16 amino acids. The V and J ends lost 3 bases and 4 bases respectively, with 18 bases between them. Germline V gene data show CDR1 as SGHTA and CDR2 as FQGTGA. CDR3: CASSFGAAGSGTEAFF. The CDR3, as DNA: TGTGCCAGCAGCTTCGGGGCGGCGGGGAGTGGCACTGAAGCTTTCTTT.

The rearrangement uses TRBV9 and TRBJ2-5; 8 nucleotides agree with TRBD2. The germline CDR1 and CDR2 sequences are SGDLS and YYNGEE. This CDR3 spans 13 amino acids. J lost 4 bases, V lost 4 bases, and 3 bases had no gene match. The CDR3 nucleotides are TGTGCCAGCAGCTCTGGACTAGCAGAGACCCAGTACTTC. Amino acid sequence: CASSSGLAETQYF.

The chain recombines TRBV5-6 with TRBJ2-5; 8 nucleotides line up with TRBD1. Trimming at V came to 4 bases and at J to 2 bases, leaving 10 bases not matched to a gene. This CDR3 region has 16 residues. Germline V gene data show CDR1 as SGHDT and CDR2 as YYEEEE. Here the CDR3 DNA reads TGTGCCAGCAGCAGATATACAGGGGGAGGTCAAGAGACCCAGTACTTC. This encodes CASSRYTGGGQETQYF. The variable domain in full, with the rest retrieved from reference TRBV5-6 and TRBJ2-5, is DAGVTQSPTHLIKTRGQQVTLRCSPKSGHDTVSWYQQALGQGPQFIFQYYEEEERQRGNFPDRFSGHQFPNYSSELNVNALLLGDSALYLCASSRYTGGGQETQYFGPGTRLLVL.

The CDR3 region is CASSAYVDPPYYEQFF. The CDR3 DNA reads as TGTGCCAGCAGCGCCTATGTGGACCCCCCATACTATGAGCAGTTCTTC. The V and J genes are TRBV7-3 and TRBJ2-1; D remains ambiguous. Germline V gene lookup returns CDR1 SGHTA and CDR2 FQGTGA. The CDR3 consists of 16 residues. Trimming stripped 5 bases from V and 8 bases from J, with 22 bases between. Full variable domain (outside the CDR3, taken from reference TRBV7-3 and TRBJ2-1): GAGVSQTPSNKVTEKGKYVELRCDPISGHTALYWYRQSLGQGPEFLIYFQGTGAADDSGLPNDRFFAVRPEGSVSTLKIQRTERGDSAVYLCASSAYVDPPYYEQFFGPGTRLTVL.

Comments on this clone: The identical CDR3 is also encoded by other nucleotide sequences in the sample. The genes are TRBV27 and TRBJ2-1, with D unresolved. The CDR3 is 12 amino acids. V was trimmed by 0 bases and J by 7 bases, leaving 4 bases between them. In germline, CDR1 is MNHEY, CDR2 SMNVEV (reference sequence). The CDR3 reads CASSLSGNEQFF. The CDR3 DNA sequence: TGTGCCAGCAGTTTATCGGGGAATGAGCAGTTCTTC.

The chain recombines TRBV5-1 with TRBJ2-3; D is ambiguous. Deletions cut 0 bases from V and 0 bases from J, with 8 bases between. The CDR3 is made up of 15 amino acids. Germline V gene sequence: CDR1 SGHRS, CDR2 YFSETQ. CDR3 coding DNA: TGCGCCAGCAGCTTGGGAGCACCTAGCACAGATACGCAGTATTTT. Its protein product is CASSLGAPSTDTQYF.

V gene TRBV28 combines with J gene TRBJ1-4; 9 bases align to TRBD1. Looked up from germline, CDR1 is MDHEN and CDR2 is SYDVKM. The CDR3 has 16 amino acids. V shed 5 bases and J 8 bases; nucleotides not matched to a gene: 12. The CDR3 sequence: CASSRTGVGPREKLFF. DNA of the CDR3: TGTGCCAGCAGTAGGACAGGGGTGGGCCCTAGAGAAAAACTGTTTTTT.

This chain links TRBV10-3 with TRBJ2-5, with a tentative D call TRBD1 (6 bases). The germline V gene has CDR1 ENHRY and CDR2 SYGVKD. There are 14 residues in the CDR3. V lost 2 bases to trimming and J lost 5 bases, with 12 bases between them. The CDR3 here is CAISEPTDRETQYF. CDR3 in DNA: TGTGCCATCAGTGAGCCTACTGACAGGGAGACCCAGTACTTC.

CDR3: CSVAPLAGHPYEQYF. CDR3 sequence (DNA): TGCAGCGTTGCCCCCTTAGCGGGACACCCCTACGAGCAGTACTTC. The chain links TRBV29-1 to TRBJ2-7, with 8 bases lining up with TRBD2. V was clipped by 4 bases and J by 2 bases; unmatched bases: 10. Looked up from germline, CDR1 is SQVTM and CDR2 is ANQGSEA. The CDR3 sequence is 15 residues long.

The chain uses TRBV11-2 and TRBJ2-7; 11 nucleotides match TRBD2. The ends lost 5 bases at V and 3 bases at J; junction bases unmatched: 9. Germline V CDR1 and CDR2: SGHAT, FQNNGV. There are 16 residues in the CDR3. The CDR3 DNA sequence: TGTGCCAGCAGCACCCCCCGACTAGCGGGAAACTACGAGCAGTACTTC. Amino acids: CASSTPRLAGNYEQYF.

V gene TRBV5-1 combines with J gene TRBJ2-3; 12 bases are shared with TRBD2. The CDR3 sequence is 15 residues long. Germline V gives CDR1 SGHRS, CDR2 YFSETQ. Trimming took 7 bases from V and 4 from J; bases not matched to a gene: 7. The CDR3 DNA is TGCGCCAGCCGGCTAGCGGGAGGGGGGGCAGATACGCAGTATTTT. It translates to CASRLAGGGADTQYF.

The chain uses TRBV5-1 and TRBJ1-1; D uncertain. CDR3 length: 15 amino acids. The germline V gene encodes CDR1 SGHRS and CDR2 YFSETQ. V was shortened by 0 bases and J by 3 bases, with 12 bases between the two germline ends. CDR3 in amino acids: CASSLALGWDTEAFF. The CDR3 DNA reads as TGCGCCAGCAGCTTGGCCTTAGGGTGGGACACTGAAGCTTTCTTT.

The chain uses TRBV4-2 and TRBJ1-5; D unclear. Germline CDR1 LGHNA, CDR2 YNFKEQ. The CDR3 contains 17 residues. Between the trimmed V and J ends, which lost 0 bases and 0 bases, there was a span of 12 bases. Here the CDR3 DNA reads TGTGCCAGCAGCCAAGATTTCGGGGATCTTAGCAATCAGCCCCAGCATTTT. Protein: CASSQDFGDLSNQPQHF.

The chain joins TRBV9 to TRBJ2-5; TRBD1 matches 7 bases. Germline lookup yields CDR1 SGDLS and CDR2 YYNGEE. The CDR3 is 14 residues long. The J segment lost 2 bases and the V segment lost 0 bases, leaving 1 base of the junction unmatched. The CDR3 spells CASSVEGQQETQYF. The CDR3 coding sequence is TGTGCCAGCAGCGTAGAGGGACAGCAAGAGACCCAGTACTTC.

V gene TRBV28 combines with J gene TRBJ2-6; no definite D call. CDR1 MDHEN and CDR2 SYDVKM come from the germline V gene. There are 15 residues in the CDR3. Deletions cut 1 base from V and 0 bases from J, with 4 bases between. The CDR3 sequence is CASSLYGSGANVLTF. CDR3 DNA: TGTGCCAGCAGTTTATACGGCTCTGGGGCCAACGTCCTGACTTTC.

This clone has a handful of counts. CDR3 DNA sequence: TGTGCCAGCTCACTGGGACAGGGGAAGACCGGGGAGCTGTTTTTT. It codes for CASSLGQGKTGELFF. V is TRBV18 and J is TRBJ2-2, with 10 bases aligning to TRBD1. Germline V CDR1 and CDR2: KGHSH, LQKENI. The CDR3 length is 15 residues. Trimming at V came to 4 bases and at J to 5 bases, leaving 4 bases not matched to a gene.

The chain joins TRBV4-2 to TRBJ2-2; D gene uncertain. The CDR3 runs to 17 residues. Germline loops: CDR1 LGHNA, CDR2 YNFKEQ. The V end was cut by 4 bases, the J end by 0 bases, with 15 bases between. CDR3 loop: CASSRESVLANTGELFF. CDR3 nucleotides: TGTGCCAGCAGCCGCGAGTCAGTTCTTGCGAACACCGGGGAGCTGTTTTTT.